Following are 23 T cell receptor beta chains from one sample sequenced in a study of blood T cell repertoires in COVID-19. Sequencing was performed with immunoSEQ multiplex PCR; in TCRdb, only in-frame clones are kept and a portion is missing. The table has about 200,000 clones, roughly 80% seen once. The sample consisted of peripheral blood. These receptor sequences come from an elderly woman with acute or convalescent COVID-19.

V usage is TRBV18 and J usage is TRBJ1-1, with D uncertain. The CDR3 consists of 13 residues. In germline, CDR1 is KGHSH, CDR2 LQKENI. The V gene lost 3 bases and the J gene lost 2 bases, with 7 bases spanning the gap. The chain's CDR3 is CASSPPTNTEAFF. For the CDR3, the DNA is TGTGCCAGCTCACCGCCCACAAACACTGAAGCTTTCTTT.

In this sample, this clone turned up once. The genes are TRBV6-2 or TRBV6-3 and TRBJ1-2; 7 positions agree with TRBD1. Trimming removed 2 bases from V and 8 bases from J; junction bases left unmatched: 5. Germline CDR1 and CDR2: MNHEY and SVGEGT. The CDR3 has 13 residues. In nucleotides, the CDR3 is TGTGCCAGCAGTTACGGTGACAGGGACGGCTACACCTTC. Translating it yields CASSYGDRDGYTF.

V gene TRBV2 combines with J gene TRBJ2-5; D is ambiguous. Germline V gives CDR1 SNHLY, CDR2 FYNNEI. The length of the CDR3 is 12 residues. Trimming shortened V by 6 bases and J by 0 bases, and 5 bases separated the two germline ends. CDR3 in DNA: TGTGCCAGCAGGCAGAACCAAGAGACCCAGTACTTC. Protein product: CASRQNQETQYF.

The CDR3 DNA follows: TGCGCCAGCAGCCTGGACAGGTCGGGTCTCTATGGCTACACCTTC. Protein: CASSLDRSGLYGYTF. The chain links TRBV4-3 to TRBJ1-2, with 7 bases matching TRBD1. The germline CDR1 and CDR2 sequences are LGHNA and YSLEER. The CDR3 runs 15 residues. V lost 4 bases, J lost 4 bases, and 9 bases stayed unmatched.

This chain connects TRBV30 to TRBJ2-1; a possible D gene is TRBD2 (6 bases). Germline V lookup: CDR1 GTSNPN, CDR2 SVGIG (reference sequence). V was shortened by 0 bases and J by 10 bases, with 13 bases between the two germline ends. The CDR3 contains 13 residues. The DNA for the CDR3 is TGTGCCTGGAGTGTACGAGACAGCGGGGAGCAGTTCTTC. This sequence encodes CAWSVRDSGEQFF.

The chain recombines TRBV28 with TRBJ2-5; D might be TRBD1 (6 bases). The V and J ends lost 6 bases and 11 bases respectively, with 13 bases between them. There are 11 residues in the CDR3. Germline V gene data show CDR1 as MDHEN and CDR2 as SYDVKM. The CDR3 loop reads CASRDSFTQYF. The CDR3 DNA reads as TGTGCCAGCAGGGACAGTTTCACACAGTACTTC.

The V call is TRBV5-1, the J call TRBJ2-1; 12 bases align to TRBD2. This CDR3 is built from 17 residues. V shed 4 bases, J shed 7 bases, and the junction held 12 bases outside the gene matches. The germline V gene encodes CDR1 SGHRS and CDR2 YFSETQ. This chain's CDR3 is CASSGYLAGGPGNEQFF. The CDR3 nucleotides are TGCGCCAGCAGCGGGTATCTAGCGGGAGGGCCTGGAAATGAGCAGTTCTTC.

The chain is built from TRBV11-2 and TRBJ2-7; weak D call: TRBD2 (5 bases). Per the germline V gene, CDR1 is SGHAT and CDR2 is FQNNGV. The ends were cut back, 5 bases at V and 6 bases at J, with 14 bases in the middle. This CDR3 has 13 residues. CDR3 amino acids: CASSTERGLEQYF. The CDR3 DNA reads TGTGCCAGCAGCACTGAAAGAGGGCTCGAGCAGTACTTC.

The chain couples TRBV19 to TRBJ2-3, with D tentatively TRBD1 (5 bases). Germline CDR1 and CDR2: LNHDA and SQIVND (reference sequence). The CDR3 has 14 amino acids. Trimming took off 3 bases at V and 7 bases at J, with 14 bases between the two ends. This CDR3 reads CASSMLGVVYTQYF. CDR3 coding DNA: TGTGCCAGTAGTATGTTAGGGGTCGTGTATACGCAGTATTTT.

The genes are TRBV4-3 and TRBJ2-5, with TRBD2 as a possible D gene (7 bases). This CDR3 is 16 amino acids long. V lost 0 bases and J 1 base, leaving 12 bases between the germline ends. The germline V gene has CDR1 LGHNA and CDR2 YSLEER. The CDR3 loop is CASSQDLGGPQETQYF. CDR3 coding DNA: TGCGCCAGCAGCCAAGATTTGGGGGGGCCCCAAGAGACCCAGTACTTC.

The chain employs TRBV7-2 and TRBJ2-1, with 8 bases fitting TRBD2. The CDR3 totals 15 residues. CDR1 and CDR2 from the germline V gene are SGHTA and FQGNSA. Trimming cost V 5 bases and J 2 bases; bases outside gene matches: 5. The CDR3 here is CASSKGLGTYNEQFF. For the CDR3, the DNA is TGTGCCAGCAGCAAGGGACTAGGGACCTACAATGAGCAGTTCTTC.

V gene TRBV4-2 combines with J gene TRBJ2-2, with a tentative D call TRBD1 (5 bases). Germline values: CDR1 LGHNA, CDR2 YNFKEQ. Trimming took 1 base from V and 5 from J, leaving 11 bases between them. The CDR3 extends over 15 amino acids. Written as DNA, the CDR3 is TGTGCCAGCAGCCAAGGGGGCGGAGAGACCGGGGAGCTGTTTTTT. As protein: CASSQGGGETGELFF.

The chain joins TRBV7-9 to TRBJ1-5; D remains ambiguous. This CDR3 has 17 amino acids. Germline V gene lookup returns CDR1 SEHNR and CDR2 FQNEAQ (reference sequence). V was pared by 9 bases and J by 0 bases, with 21 bases between. The CDR3: CARRGPAVKYSNQPQHF. CDR3 bases: TGTGCCAGGAGAGGGCCGGCAGTGAAGTATAGCAATCAGCCCCAGCATTTT.

The CDR3: CSVAPRGGTNEQFF. The CDR3 DNA sequence: TGCAGCGTTGCCCCGCGGGGGGGAACCAATGAGCAGTTCTTC. V and J are TRBV29-1 and TRBJ2-1; 9 bases fit TRBD2. The germline V gene has CDR1 SQVTM and CDR2 ANQGSEA. V was clipped by 4 bases and J by 6 bases; unmatched bases: 7. The CDR3 has 14 residues.

This clone showed up just once. This chain connects TRBV25-1 to TRBJ1-4; D uncertain. V lost 5 bases and J lost 8, with 12 bases in between. Germline V gene lookup returns CDR1 MGHDK and CDR2 SYGVNS. The CDR3 has 13 residues. The CDR3 loop reads CASSTPEREKLFF. In DNA, the CDR3 is TGTGCCAGCAGTACACCTGAACGAGAAAAACTGTTTTTT.

The chain is built from TRBV5-8 and TRBJ2-5, with D tentatively TRBD1 (5 bases). This CDR3 contains 13 residues. Germline CDR1 reads SGHTS; CDR2 reads YDEGEE. Trimming pared 1 base from V and 4 bases from J, leaving 8 bases between. The CDR3 DNA reads TGTGCCAGCAGCTTGAGGGGTGGAGAGACCCAGTACTTC. It encodes CASSLRGGETQYF.

This sequence joins TRBV7-3 and TRBJ2-3; D possibly corresponds to TRBD2 (6 bases). V shed 5 bases and J shed 3 bases, with 18 bases lying between them. Germline lookup yields CDR1 SGHTA and CDR2 FQGTGA. This CDR3 has 16 amino acids. The DNA of the CDR3 is TGTGCCAGCAGCCAGGCCGGAGGAGGAGGGACAGATACGCAGTATTTT. Its protein is CASSQAGGGGTDTQYF. Filled out from reference TRBV7-3 and TRBJ2-3, the complete variable domain reads GAGVSQTPSNKVTEKGKYVELRCDPISGHTALYWYRQSLGQGPEFLIYFQGTGAADDSGLPNDRFFAVRPEGSVSTLKIQRTERGDSAVYLCASSQAGGGGTDTQYFGPGTRLTVL.

Concerning this clone: Relative to the germline gene, one junction end is altered; a read error may explain this. This chain uses TRBV11-2 with TRBJ2-7; D unclear. The germline gives CDR1 SGHAT, CDR2 FQNNGV. The CDR3 has 13 residues. Here the CDR3 reads CASSLDRSFEQYF. CDR3 sequence (DNA): TGTGCCAGCAGCTTAGATCGGTCCTTCGAGCAGTACTTC. The whole variable domain, remainder taken from reference TRBV11-2 and TRBJ2-7, is EAGVAQSPRYKIIEKRQSVAFWCNPISGHATLYWYQQILGQGPKLLIQFQNNGVVDDSQLPKDRFSAERLKGVDSTLKIQPAKLEDSAVYLCASSLDRSFEQYFGPGTRLTVT.

This clone occurred once. The chain recombines TRBV3-1 (or the pseudogene TRBV3-2) with TRBJ1-3, with 10 bases fitting TRBD1. The V gene end was trimmed by 4 bases and the J gene end by 2 bases; junction bases not matched to a gene: 5. CDR1 is LGHDT, CDR2 YNNKEL, per germline (reference sequence). The CDR3 contains 16 residues. Written as DNA, the CDR3 is TGTGCCAGCAGCCCGACCGGGACAGGGGCTGGAAACACCATATATTTT. Its translation is CASSPTGTGAGNTIYF.

The count of this clone is one. This chain uses TRBV10-3 with TRBJ2-5; 11 positions match TRBD1. The CDR3 sequence is 18 residues long. The ends lost 6 bases at V and 4 bases at J; junction bases unmatched: 16. Germline CDR1 ENHRY, CDR2 SYGVKD. CDR3 bases: TGTGCCATCAGCGGCGTCGGACAGGGGGCCCATCCGCCAGAGACCCAGTACTTC. Translating it yields CAISGVGQGAHPPETQYF.

This clone was recorded once. V and J are TRBV18 and TRBJ1-2; 7 bases are a match to TRBD1. Germline V gene sequence: CDR1 KGHSH, CDR2 LQKENI. V trimming: 3 bases; J trimming: 10 bases; junction bases outside the gene matches: 8. The CDR3 has 13 residues. CDR3 bases: TGTGCCAGCTCACCGGCAACAGGGGAAGACTACACCTTC. Protein: CASSPATGEDYTF.

The CDR3 bases are TGTGCCAGCAGCTCTAGCGGGGGCTCCTACAATGAGCAGTTCTTC. It translates to CASSSSGGSYNEQFF. This chain joins TRBV7-9 and TRBJ2-1, with 10 bases matching TRBD2. Per germline, CDR1 SEHNR and CDR2 FQNEAQ (reference sequence). Germline trimming cut 4 bases from V and 0 bases from J; bases unmatched to any gene: 0. The CDR3 totals 15 residues.

The chain combines TRBV5-5 with TRBJ2-7; possible D gene TRBD1, 5 bases. Germline V gene lookup returns CDR1 SGHKS and CDR2 YYEKEE (reference sequence). Trimming cost V 4 bases and J 3 bases, with 17 bases left between them. CDR3 size: 15 residues. DNA for the CDR3: TGTGCCAGCAGCCGGTTTGGGGCCCGAGACTACGAGCAGTACTTC. Its translation: CASSRFGARDYEQYF.